This T cell receptor beta chain comes out of a study of blood T cell repertoires in COVID-19. Study information: The United States, Italy and Spain were the sources of the acute and convalescent COVID-19 samples.

Germline CDR1 and CDR2: SGHDT and YYEEEE. The CDR3 is 16 residues long. Trimming left V 2 bases short and J 4 bases short, with 16 bases between. Per the authors' pipeline: Quantification of nucleated cells was approximated via reference gene primer amplification. The table came from immunoSEQ multiplex PCR; TCRdb's copy has only in-frame clones and leaves some out. V and J calls and clone size are given by that table; D and trimming were obtained from the DNA. Of roughly 80,000 clones in the sample, more than 75% are singletons; the top ten hold around 13%. The V and J genes are TRBV5-6 and TRBJ2-1; maybe TRBD2 (5 bases). The sample consisted of peripheral blood. The clonotype was recovered from a woman in her 70s with acute or convalescent COVID-19. The CDR3, as DNA: TGTGCCAGCAGCTTAAAGGTGGGAGTGGGGTACAATGAGCAGTTCTTC. It codes for CASSLKVGVGYNEQFF.